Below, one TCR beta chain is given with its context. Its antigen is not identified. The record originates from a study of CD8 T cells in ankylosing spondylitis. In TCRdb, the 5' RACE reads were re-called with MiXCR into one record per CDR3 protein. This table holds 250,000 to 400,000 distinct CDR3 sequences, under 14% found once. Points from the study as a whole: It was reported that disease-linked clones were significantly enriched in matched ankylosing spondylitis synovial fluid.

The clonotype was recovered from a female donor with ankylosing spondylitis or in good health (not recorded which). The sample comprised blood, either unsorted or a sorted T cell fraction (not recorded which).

CDR3 region: CASSLGRSPLHF. Here the CDR3 DNA reads TGTGCCAGCAGCTTAGGTAGATCGCCCCTCCACTTT. The V and J genes are TRBV13 and TRBJ1-6; no firm D call. This CDR3 has 12 amino acids. Germline V CDR1 and CDR2: PRHDT, FYEKMQ (reference sequence). V lost 0 bases to trimming and J lost 13 bases, with 7 bases between them.